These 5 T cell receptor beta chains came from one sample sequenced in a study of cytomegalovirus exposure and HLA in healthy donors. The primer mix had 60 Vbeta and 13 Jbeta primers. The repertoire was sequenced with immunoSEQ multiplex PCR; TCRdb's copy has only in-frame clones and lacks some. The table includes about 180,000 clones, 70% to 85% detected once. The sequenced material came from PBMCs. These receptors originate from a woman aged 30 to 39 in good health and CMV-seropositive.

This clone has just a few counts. The CDR3 DNA reads TGTGCCAGCAGCCACAGTTCTAGCGGGAGGGGAGATACGCAGTATTTT. Its protein is CASSHSSSGRGDTQYF. The rearrangement links TRBV14 to TRBJ2-3, with 12 bases matching TRBD2. Germline CDR1 SGHDN, CDR2 FVKESK. Trimming removed 3 bases from V and 5 bases from J; junction bases left unmatched: 6. The CDR3 spans 16 residues.

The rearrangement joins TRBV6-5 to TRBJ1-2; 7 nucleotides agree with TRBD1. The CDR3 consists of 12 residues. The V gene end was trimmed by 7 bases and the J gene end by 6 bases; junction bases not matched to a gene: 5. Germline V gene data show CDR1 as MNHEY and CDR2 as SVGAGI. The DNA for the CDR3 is TGTGCCAGCAAGACAGGGATCGATGGCTACACCTTC. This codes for CASKTGIDGYTF.

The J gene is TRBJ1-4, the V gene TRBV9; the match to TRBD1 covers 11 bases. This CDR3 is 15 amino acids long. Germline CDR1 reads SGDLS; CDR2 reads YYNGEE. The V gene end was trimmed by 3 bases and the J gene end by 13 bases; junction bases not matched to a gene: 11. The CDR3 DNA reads TGTGCCAGCAGCGCCGAGGGGACAGGGGGAAATCGACTGTTTTTT. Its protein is CASSAEGTGGNRLFF. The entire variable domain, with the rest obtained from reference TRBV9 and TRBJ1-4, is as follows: DSGVTQTPKHLITATGQRVTLRCSPRSGDLSVYWYQQSLDQGLQFLIQYYNGEERAKGNILERFSAQQFPDLHSELNLSSLELGDSALYFCASSAEGTGGNRLFFGSGTQLSVL.

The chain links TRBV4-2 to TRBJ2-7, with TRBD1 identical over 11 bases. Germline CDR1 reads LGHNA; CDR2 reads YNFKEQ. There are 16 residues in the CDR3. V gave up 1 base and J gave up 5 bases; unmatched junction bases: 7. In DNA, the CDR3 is TGTGCCAGCAGCCAAGTCAAGGGACAGGGGGAGGACGAGCAGTACTTC. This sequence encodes CASSQVKGQGEDEQYF.

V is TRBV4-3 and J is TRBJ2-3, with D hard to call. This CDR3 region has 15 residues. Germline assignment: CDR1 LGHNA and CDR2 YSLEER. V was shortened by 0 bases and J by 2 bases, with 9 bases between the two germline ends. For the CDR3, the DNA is TGCGCCAGCAGCCAAGACACATCTTACACAGATACGCAGTATTTT. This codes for CASSQDTSYTDTQYF.